This T cell receptor (beta chain) is drawn from a study of T cell changes during pregnancy in multiple sclerosis. Assay: immunoSEQ multiplex PCR; the TCRdb copy retains only in-frame clones and omits some. The sample lists 55,000 to 85,000 clones; nearly 95% were seen once. Germline values: CDR1 MNHEY, CDR2 SVGAGI. V gave up 0 bases and J gave up 0 bases, with 9 bases separating them. The CDR3 is 16 amino acids. The chain employs TRBV6-5 and TRBJ1-3; D unclear. The sequence was collected from a female donor with multiple sclerosis, enrolled in a pregnancy study. Source: CD4+ T cells from peripheral blood mononuclear cells, taken after pregnancy. The CDR3 DNA reads as TGTGCCAGCAGTTACTCGCGGCCCTCCTCTGGAAACACCATATATTTT. This encodes CASSYSRPSSGNTIYF.